This TCR beta chain is drawn from a study of Graves' ophthalmopathy and Graves' hyperthyroidism. This clonotype was seen more than once but under ten times. What it recognizes is unknown. Notes on the study in general: Blood also carried most expanded thyroid clonotypes exceeding 0.001 frequency.

From fresh peripheral blood, over 9 ml in volume, the PBMCs were obtained. Using RNA transcripts, the TCR beta CDR3 regions were amplified. Scientists carried out first-round RT-PCR using HTBI primers and then a second-round multiplex PCR. TCRdb reprocessed the multiplex PCR reads with MiXCR, giving one entry per CDR3 protein. The sample has about 740,000 distinct CDR3 sequences, 40% seen once. CDR3 size: 15 residues. Germline lookup yields CDR1 SEHNR and CDR2 FQNEAQ (reference sequence). After removal of 4 bases from V and 6 bases from J, the junction contained 12 bases not matched to a gene. The TCR sequence derives from an adult man with Graves' ophthalmopathy. The chain is built from TRBV7-9 and TRBJ2-7; 7 bases are shared with TRBD2. Sequenced sample: peripheral blood. The CDR3 coding sequence is TGTGCCAGCAGCTGGGAGGGACTGGGGCGTTTCGAGCAGTACTTC. Translated: CASSWEGLGRFEQYF. Variable domain in full (rest from reference TRBV7-9 and TRBJ2-7): DTGVSQNPRHKITKRGQNVTFRCDPISEHNRLYWYRQTLGQGPEFLTYFQNEAQLEKSRLLSDRFSAERPKGSFSTLEIQRTEQGDSAMYLCASSWEGLGRFEQYFGPGTRLTVT.